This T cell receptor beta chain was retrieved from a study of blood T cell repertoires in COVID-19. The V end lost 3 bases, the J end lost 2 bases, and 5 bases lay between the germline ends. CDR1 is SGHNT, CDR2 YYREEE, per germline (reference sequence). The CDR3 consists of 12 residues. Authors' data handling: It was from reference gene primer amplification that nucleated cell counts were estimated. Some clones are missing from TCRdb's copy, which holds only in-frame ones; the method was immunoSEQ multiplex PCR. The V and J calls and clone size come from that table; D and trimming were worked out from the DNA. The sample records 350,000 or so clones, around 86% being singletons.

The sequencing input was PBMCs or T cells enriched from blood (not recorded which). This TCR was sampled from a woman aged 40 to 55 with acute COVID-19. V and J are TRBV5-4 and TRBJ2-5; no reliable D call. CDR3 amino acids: CASSSNQETQYF. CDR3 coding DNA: TGTGCCAGCAGCTCCAATCAAGAGACCCAGTACTTC.